This T cell receptor beta chain was retrieved from a study of multiple sclerosis patients with progressive multifocal leukoencephalopathy. The V gene lost 1 base and the J gene lost 0 bases, with 5 bases spanning the gap. The germline gives CDR1 SGHAT, CDR2 FQNNGV. The CDR3 extends over 14 amino acids. The table came from immunoSEQ multiplex PCR; TCRdb's copy has only in-frame clones and leaves some out. The sample has roughly 31,000 clones, approximately 90% seen once. The time point is: before natalizumab initiation. The material sequenced was PBMCs. The receptor was derived from a human donor with multiple sclerosis. The gene calls are TRBV11-2 and TRBJ2-3; D remains unclear. CDR3 in amino acids: CASSLGLSTDTQYF. CDR3 nucleotide sequence: TGTGCCAGCAGCTTAGGCCTCAGCACAGATACGCAGTATTTT.